The 7 T cell receptor beta chains presented below share a single source sample, sequenced in a study of PD-1 blockade in classical Hodgkin lymphoma. TCRdb keeps only in-frame clones here, not all; method: immunoSEQ multiplex PCR. The repertoire consists of around 44,000 clones, with roughly nine tenths occurring once and the leading ten covering just over 5.5%. With no exception, relapse followed autologous stem cell transplantation in all patients, and brentuximab vedotin exposure varied. This specimen was peripheral blood mononuclear cells (PBMCs), taken before the second cycle of nivolumab. These receptors all come from a human donor with classical Hodgkin lymphoma.

The chain recombines TRBV29-1 with TRBJ1-2; a weak D match, TRBD1 (6 bases). CDR1 SQVTM and CDR2 ANQGSEA come from the germline V gene. V was shortened by 6 bases and J by 0 bases, with 14 bases between the two germline ends. The CDR3 runs 14 residues. The CDR3 loop reads CSVDRNSANYGYTF. Here the CDR3 DNA reads TGCAGCGTCGACAGGAATTCAGCTAACTATGGCTACACCTTC.

V and J are TRBV6-5 and TRBJ1-5; no reliable D call. Trimming removed 6 bases at V and 0 bases at J, with 9 bases between. Germline values: CDR1 MNHEY, CDR2 SVGAGI. The CDR3 length is 14 residues. The CDR3 here is CASRPIFSNQPQHF. CDR3 nucleotides: TGTGCCAGCAGGCCGATTTTTAGCAATCAGCCCCAGCATTTT.

The chain links TRBV13 to TRBJ1-1; 8 bases are shared with TRBD1. The CDR3 contains 13 residues. The V gene's germline CDR1 is PRHDT and CDR2 FYEKMQ (reference sequence). The trim removed 5 bases at V and 10 bases at J, leaving 9 bases unmatched. In DNA form, the CDR3 reads TGTGCCAGCAGCCCCAACAGGGGGTCGGGAGCTTTCTTT. It yields the protein CASSPNRGSGAFF. Variable domain in full (rest from reference TRBV13 and TRBJ1-1): AAGVIQSPRHLIKEKRETATLKCYPIPRHDTVYWYQQGPGQDPQFLISFYEKMQSDKGSIPDRFSAQQFSDYHSELNMSSLELGDSALYFCASSPNRGSGAFFGQGTRLTVV.

The V and J genes are TRBV6-1 and TRBJ1-5; D is unclear. The CDR3 sequence is 13 residues long. Trimming shortened V by 0 bases and J by 11 bases, and 11 bases separated the two germline ends. CDR1 and CDR2 from the germline V gene are MNHNS and SASEGT. CDR3 loop: CASSEASGMTQHF. CDR3 coding DNA: TGTGCCAGCAGTGAAGCTTCAGGTATGACCCAGCATTTT.

The chain links TRBV15 to TRBJ2-7; D may be TRBD2 (5 bases). This CDR3 spans 15 amino acids. CDR1 is LNHNV and CDR2 is YYDKDF in the germline V gene (reference sequence). The V end was cut by 1 base, the J end by 2 bases, with 12 bases between. The DNA of the CDR3 is TGTGCCACCAGCAGAGGAGGGAGTCCCACCTACGAGCAGTACTTC. Translation gives CATSRGGSPTYEQYF.

The rearrangement uses TRBV2 and TRBJ2-5; D is ambiguous. CDR3 length equals 14 residues. Germline assignment: CDR1 SNHLY and CDR2 FYNNEI. V was pared by 6 bases and J by 1 base, with 12 bases between. Written as DNA, the CDR3 is TGTGCCAGCAGAGGTTACCTAGGCCAAGAGACCCAGTACTTC. Residues: CASRGYLGQETQYF.

In its sample, this clone was seen once. The J gene is TRBJ1-1, the V gene TRBV7-3; 8 positions agree with TRBD1. This CDR3 is built from 14 residues. Germline-derived CDR1 and CDR2 are SGHTA and FQGTGA. V lost 6 bases and J lost 1; bases outside the gene matches: 4. The CDR3 DNA sequence: TGTGCCAGCAGATATACAGGGGGGAACACTGAAGCTTTCTTT. This sequence encodes CASRYTGGNTEAFF.